This record covers a single TCR beta chain. Clinicians diagnosed patients from clinical symptoms, serum thyroxine and TRAb, thyroid ultrasound and orbital computed tomography. Using RNA transcripts as the source, TCR beta CDR3 regions were amplified. The HTBI set primed first-round TCR CDR3 RT-PCR. MiXCR, applied by TCRdb to the multiplex PCR reads, yields one record per CDR3 protein. This sample yields about 290,000 distinct CDR3 sequences, of which roughly an eighth are seen a single time; 7.9% belongs to the top ten. The entry originates in a study of T cells in Graves' hyperthyroidism and ophthalmopathy. V lost 0 bases to trimming and J lost 4 bases; unmatched junction nucleotides: 2. The CDR3 extends over 16 amino acids. The V gene's germline CDR1 is LGHNA and CDR2 YSLEER.

The V call is TRBV4-3, the J call TRBJ2-3, with 12 bases that match TRBD1. Material: blood. The receptor comes from a woman between 35 and 50 years old with Graves' hyperthyroidism. The CDR3 sequence is CASSQDGTGGADTQYF. The CDR3 DNA is TGCGCCAGCAGCCAAGATGGGACAGGGGGCGCAGATACGCAGTATTTT.